This T cell receptor beta chain was documented in a study of cytomegalovirus exposure and HLA in healthy donors. Study-wide context: A prior study identified roughly 110 million unique TCR beta sequences from about 200 million T cells. An early data release held 80 million or so unique TCRs from HLA-typed donors. Study-level results: It was approximately 150 TCR beta chains that were listed as cytomegalovirus-associated. According to reports, the classifier identified cytomegalovirus status with high specificity and sensitivity.

This clone was seen a handful of times. Its antigen remains unidentified. PCR used 60 Vbeta primers and 13 Jbeta primers. Only in-frame clones appear in the TCRdb table, and some are missing; sequencing was by immunoSEQ multiplex PCR. This table holds more than 85,000 clones, under 80% found once. The specimen sequenced was PBMCs. The source is a woman in her thirties or forties in good health and CMV-seropositive.

CDR3 protein: CATLDSDQETQYF. CDR3 DNA sequence: TGTGCCACCCTGGACAGTGATCAAGAGACCCAGTACTTC. V is TRBV27 and J is TRBJ2-5; D is perhaps TRBD1 (6 bases). The CDR3 runs 13 residues. Per the germline V gene, CDR1 is MNHEY and CDR2 is SMNVEV (reference sequence). V lost 10 bases to trimming and J lost 2 bases, with 14 bases between them.